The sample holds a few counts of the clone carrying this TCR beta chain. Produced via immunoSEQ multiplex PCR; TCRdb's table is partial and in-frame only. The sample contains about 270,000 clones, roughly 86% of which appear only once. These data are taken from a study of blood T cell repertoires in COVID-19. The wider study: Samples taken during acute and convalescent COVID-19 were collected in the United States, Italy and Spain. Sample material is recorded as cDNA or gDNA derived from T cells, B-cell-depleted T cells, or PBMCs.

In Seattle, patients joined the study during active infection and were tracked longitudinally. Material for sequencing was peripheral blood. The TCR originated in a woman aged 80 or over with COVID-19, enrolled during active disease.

In DNA form, the CDR3 reads TGTGCCAGTAGTATAACCCCGATCGGACTAGACGCTACCGATGAGCAGTTCTTC. It specifies CASSITPIGLDATDEQFF. The V call is TRBV19, the J call TRBJ2-1, with 7 positions matching TRBD2. J was trimmed by 8 bases and V by 2 bases; bases with no gene match: 18. CDR3 length equals 18 residues. Germline V gene data show CDR1 as LNHDA and CDR2 as SQIVND (reference sequence). The full variable domain, in which reference TRBV19 and TRBJ2-1 provide the parts outside the CDR3, is DGGITQSPKYLFRKEGQNVTLSCEQNLNHDAMYWYRQDPGQGLRLIYYSQIVNDFQKGDIAEGYSVSREKKESFPLTVTSAQKNPTAFYLCASSITPIGLDATDEQFFGPGTRLTVL.